This T cell receptor beta chain was documented in a study of shared clonotypes between healthy human individuals. Study-wide points: Compared with clonotypes that all four donors shared, non-shared clonotypes had lower generation probabilities.

This CDR3 contains 15 residues. Trimming cost V 6 bases and J 0 bases, with 15 bases left between them. The V gene's germline CDR1 is MDHEN and CDR2 SYDVKM. The genomic DNA of each subset was split evenly across several immunoSEQ plates. The method was immunoSEQ multiplex PCR; TCRdb's version includes in-frame clones alone and lacks a portion of them. The data show hundreds of thousands of clones, 73% seen once. Points on this clone: The antigen is undetermined.

The receptor was derived from a woman between 25 and 40 years old in good health. Sequenced material: memory CD4+ T cells sorted from blood. The subset denotes: CD45RA-negative fraction. The chain is built from TRBV28 and TRBJ2-7; D may be TRBD2 (6 bases). CDR3 bases: TGTGCCAGCAGGGGCCGGCGGGGACTCTCCTACGAGCAGTACTTC. Encoded protein: CASRGRRGLSYEQYF. Full variable domain (outside the CDR3, taken from reference TRBV28 and TRBJ2-7): DVKVTQSSRYLVKRTGEKVFLECVQDMDHENMFWYRQDPGLGLRLIYFSYDVKMKEKGDIPEGYSVSREKKERFSLILESASTNQTSMYLCASRGRRGLSYEQYFGPGTRLTVT.